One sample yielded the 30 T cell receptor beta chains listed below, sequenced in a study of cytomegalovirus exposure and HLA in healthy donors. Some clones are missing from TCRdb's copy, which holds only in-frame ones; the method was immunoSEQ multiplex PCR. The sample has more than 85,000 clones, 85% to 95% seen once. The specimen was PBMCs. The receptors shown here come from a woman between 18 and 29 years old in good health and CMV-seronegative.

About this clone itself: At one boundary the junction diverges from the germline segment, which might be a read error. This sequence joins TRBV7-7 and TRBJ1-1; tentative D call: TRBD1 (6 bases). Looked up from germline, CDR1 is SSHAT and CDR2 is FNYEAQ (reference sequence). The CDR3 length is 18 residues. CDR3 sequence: CASSSSARGPLLNTEAFF. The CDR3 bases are TGTGCTAGCAGCTCCTCTGCCAGGGGCCCCCTCCTGAACACTGAAGCTTTCTTT.

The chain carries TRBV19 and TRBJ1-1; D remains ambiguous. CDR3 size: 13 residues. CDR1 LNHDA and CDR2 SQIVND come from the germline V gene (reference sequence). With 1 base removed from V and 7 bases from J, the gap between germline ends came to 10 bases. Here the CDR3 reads CASSIGYRDEAFF. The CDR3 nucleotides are TGTGCCAGTAGTATAGGGTACCGGGATGAAGCTTTCTTT.

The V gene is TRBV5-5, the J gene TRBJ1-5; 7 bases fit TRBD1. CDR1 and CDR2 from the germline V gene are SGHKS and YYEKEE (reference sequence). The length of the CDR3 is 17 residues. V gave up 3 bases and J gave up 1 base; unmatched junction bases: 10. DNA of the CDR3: TGTGCCAGCAGCTCTAGACAGGGTTCGGTAAGCAATCAGCCCCAGCATTTT. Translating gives CASSSRQGSVSNQPQHF.

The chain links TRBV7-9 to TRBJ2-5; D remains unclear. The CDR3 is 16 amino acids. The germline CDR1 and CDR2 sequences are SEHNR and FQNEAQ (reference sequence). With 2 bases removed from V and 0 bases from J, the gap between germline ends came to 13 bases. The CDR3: CASSLIADTYQETQYF. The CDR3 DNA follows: TGTGCCAGCAGCTTAATCGCCGACACCTACCAAGAGACCCAGTACTTC.

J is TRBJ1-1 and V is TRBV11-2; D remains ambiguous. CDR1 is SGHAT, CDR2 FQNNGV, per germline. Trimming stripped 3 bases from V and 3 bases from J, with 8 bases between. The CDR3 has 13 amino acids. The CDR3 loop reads CASSFLADTEAFF. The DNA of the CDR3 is TGTGCCAGCAGCTTTCTGGCGGACACTGAAGCTTTCTTT.

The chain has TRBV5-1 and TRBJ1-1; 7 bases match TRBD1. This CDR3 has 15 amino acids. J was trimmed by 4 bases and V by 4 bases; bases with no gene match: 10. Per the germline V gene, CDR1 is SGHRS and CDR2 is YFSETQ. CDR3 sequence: CASSLQTGSFTEAFF. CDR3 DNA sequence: TGCGCCAGCAGCCTACAGACAGGGAGTTTCACTGAAGCTTTCTTT.

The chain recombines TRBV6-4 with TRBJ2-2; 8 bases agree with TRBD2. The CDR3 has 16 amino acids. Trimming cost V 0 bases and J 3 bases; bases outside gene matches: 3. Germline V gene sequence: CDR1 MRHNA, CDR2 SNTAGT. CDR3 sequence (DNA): TGTGCCAGCAGTGACTCCCCAGCGGGGGACACCGGGGAGCTGTTTTTT. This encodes CASSDSPAGDTGELFF.

The CDR3 DNA reads TGTGCCAGCAGCTTATTGGAGGAGGGGAACACTGAAGCTTTCTTT. This translates into CASSLLEEGNTEAFF. The chain has TRBV11-3 and TRBJ1-1; D remains ambiguous. The germline gives CDR1 SGHNT, CDR2 YENEEA. With 2 bases removed from V and 1 base from J, the gap between germline ends came to 11 bases. The CDR3 length is 15 residues.

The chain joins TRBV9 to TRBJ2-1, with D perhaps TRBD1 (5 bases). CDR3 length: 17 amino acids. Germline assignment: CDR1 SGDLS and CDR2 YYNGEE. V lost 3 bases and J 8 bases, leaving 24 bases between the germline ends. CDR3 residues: CASSAFRRGDSEDEQFF. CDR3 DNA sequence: TGTGCCAGCAGCGCATTTCGCCGTGGCGACAGTGAGGATGAGCAGTTCTTC.

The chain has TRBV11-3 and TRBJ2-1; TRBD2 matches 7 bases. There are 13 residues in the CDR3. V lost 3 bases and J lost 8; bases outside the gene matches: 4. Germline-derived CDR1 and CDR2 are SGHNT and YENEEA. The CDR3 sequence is CASSFEGRDEQFF. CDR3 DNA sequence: TGTGCCAGCAGCTTCGAGGGGAGGGATGAGCAGTTCTTC.

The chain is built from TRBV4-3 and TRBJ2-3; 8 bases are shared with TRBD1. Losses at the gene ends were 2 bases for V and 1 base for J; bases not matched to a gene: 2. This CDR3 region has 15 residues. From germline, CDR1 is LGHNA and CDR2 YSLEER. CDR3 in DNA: TGCGCCAGCAGCCAACTGGACAGGGGCACAGATACGCAGTATTTT. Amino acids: CASSQLDRGTDTQYF.

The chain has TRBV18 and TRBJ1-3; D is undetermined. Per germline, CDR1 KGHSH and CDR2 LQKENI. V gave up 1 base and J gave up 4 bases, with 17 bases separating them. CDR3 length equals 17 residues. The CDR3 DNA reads TGTGCCAGCTCACCACGCCCGGCGGGTTTTGACGGAAACACCATATATTTT. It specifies CASSPRPAGFDGNTIYF. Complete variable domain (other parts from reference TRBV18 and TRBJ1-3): NAGVMQNPRHLVRRRGQEARLRCSPMKGHSHVYWYRQLPEEGLKFMVYLQKENIIDESGMPKERFSAEFPKEGPSILRIQQVVRGDSAAYFCASSPRPAGFDGNTIYFGEGSWLTVV.

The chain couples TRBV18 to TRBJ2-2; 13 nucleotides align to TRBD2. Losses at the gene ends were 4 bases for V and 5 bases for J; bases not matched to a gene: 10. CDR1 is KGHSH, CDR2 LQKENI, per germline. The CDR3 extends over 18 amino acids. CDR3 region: CASSQIGLAGVRTGELFF. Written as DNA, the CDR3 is TGTGCCAGCTCACAGATCGGACTAGCGGGAGTACGGACCGGGGAGCTGTTTTTT.

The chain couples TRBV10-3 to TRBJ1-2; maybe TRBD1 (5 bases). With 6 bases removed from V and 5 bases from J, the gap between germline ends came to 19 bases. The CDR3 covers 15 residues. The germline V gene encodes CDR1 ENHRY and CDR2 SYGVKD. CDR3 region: CAISADPDGGYGYTF. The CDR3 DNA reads TGTGCCATCAGCGCAGACCCGGACGGGGGGTATGGCTACACCTTC.

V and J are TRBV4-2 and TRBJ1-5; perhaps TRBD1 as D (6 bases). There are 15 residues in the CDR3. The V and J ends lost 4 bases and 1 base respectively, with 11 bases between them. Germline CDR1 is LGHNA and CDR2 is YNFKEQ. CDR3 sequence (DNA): TGTGCCAGCAGCCCGAGGACAGCAAGCAATCAGCCCCAGCATTTT. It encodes CASSPRTASNQPQHF.

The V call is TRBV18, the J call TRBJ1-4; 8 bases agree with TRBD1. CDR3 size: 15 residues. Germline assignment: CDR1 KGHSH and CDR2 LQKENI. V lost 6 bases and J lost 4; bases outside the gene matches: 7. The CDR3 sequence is CASSAQGAVNEKLFF. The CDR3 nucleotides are TGTGCCAGCTCCGCTCAGGGGGCGGTTAATGAAAAACTGTTTTTT.

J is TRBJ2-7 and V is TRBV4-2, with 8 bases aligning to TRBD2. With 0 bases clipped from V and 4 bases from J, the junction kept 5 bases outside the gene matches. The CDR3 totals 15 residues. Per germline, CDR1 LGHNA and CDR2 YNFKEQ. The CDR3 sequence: CASSQEGRGGYEQYF. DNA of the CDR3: TGTGCCAGCAGCCAAGAGGGCCGCGGGGGGTACGAGCAGTACTTC.

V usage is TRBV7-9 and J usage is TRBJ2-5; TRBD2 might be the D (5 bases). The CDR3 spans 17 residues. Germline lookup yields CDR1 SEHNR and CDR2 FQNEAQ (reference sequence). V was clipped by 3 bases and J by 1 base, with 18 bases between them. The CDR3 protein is CASSLASFIVPQETQYF. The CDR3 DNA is TGTGCCAGCAGCTTGGCTAGCTTTATCGTTCCCCAAGAGACCCAGTACTTC.

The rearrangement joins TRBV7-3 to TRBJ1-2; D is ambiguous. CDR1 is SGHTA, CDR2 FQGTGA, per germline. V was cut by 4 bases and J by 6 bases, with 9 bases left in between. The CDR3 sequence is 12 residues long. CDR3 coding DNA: TGTGCCAGCAGCTCGGGATTGGATGGCTACACCTTC. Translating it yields CASSSGLDGYTF.

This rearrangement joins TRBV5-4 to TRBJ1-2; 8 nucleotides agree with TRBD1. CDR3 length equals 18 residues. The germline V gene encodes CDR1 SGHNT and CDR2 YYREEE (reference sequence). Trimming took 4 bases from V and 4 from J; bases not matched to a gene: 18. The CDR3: CASSTRQGRLTWGYGYTF. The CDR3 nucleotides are TGTGCCAGCAGCACCCGACAGGGGCGATTAACGTGGGGCTATGGCTACACCTTC.

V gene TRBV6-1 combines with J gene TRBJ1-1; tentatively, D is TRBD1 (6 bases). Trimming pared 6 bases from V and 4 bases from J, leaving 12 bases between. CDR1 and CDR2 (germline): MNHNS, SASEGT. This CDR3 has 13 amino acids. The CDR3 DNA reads TGTGCCAGCAGCGTAGACAGGACCACTGAAGCTTTCTTT. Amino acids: CASSVDRTTEAFF.

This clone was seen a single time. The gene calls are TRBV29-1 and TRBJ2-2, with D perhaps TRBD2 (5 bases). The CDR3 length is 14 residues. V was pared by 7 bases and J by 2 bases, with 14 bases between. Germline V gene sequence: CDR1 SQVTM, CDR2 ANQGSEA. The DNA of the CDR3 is TGCAGCGCTCGGGGTACTCTAAACACCGGGGAGCTGTTTTTT. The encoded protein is CSARGTLNTGELFF.

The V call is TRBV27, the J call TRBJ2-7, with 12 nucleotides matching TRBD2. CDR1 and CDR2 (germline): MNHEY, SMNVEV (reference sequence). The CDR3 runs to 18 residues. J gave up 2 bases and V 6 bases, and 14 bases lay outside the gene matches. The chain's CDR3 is CASRRLAGVFRETYEQYF. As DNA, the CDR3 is TGTGCCAGCAGGAGACTAGCGGGAGTATTCCGAGAGACCTACGAGCAGTACTTC.

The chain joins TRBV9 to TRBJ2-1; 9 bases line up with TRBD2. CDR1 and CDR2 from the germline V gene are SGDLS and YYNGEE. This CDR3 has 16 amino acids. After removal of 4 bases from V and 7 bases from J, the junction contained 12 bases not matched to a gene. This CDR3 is CASSLIAGDLWNEQFF. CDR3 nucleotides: TGTGCCAGCAGCCTTATAGCGGGGGATCTGTGGAATGAGCAGTTCTTC.

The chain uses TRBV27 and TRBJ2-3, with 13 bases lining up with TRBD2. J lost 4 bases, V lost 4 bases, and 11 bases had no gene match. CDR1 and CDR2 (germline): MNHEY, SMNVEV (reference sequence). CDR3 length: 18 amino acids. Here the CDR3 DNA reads TGTGCCAGCAGTTCCAGACTAGCGGGGGGCGTGGAGGCAGATACGCAGTATTTT. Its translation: CASSSRLAGGVEADTQYF.

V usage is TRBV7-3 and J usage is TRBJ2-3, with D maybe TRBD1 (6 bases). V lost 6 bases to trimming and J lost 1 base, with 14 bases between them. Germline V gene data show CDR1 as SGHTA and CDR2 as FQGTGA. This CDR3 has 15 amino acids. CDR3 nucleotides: TGTGCCAGCAGAAATCTAGAGGGGGGCACAGATACGCAGTATTTT. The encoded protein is CASRNLEGGTDTQYF.

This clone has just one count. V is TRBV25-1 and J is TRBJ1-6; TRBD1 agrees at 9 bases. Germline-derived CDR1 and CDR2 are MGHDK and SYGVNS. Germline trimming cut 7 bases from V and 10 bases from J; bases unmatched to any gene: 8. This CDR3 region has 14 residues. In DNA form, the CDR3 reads TGTGCCAGCAAGGGACAGGGAATCGAGTCACCCCTCCACTTT. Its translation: CASKGQGIESPLHF.

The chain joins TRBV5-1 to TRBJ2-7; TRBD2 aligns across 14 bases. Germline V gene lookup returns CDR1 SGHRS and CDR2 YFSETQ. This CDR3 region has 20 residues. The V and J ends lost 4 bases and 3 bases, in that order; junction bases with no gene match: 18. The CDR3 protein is CASSVGQGGTSGRKSYEQYF. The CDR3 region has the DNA TGCGCCAGCAGCGTCGGACAAGGGGGGACTAGCGGGAGAAAAAGCTACGAGCAGTACTTC.

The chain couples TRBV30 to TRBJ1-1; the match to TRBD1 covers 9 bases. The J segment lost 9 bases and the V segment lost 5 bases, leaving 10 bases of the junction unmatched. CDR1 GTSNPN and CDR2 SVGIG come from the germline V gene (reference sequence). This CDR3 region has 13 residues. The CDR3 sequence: CAWGHRGLKQAFF. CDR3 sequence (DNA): TGTGCCTGGGGACACAGGGGGCTCAAACAAGCTTTCTTT.

This CDR3 is CASSPVAGGLYEQYF. The CDR3 DNA follows: TGTGCCAGCAGCCCGGTAGCGGGGGGGCTCTACGAGCAGTACTTC. The rearrangement uses TRBV7-9 and TRBJ2-7; the match to TRBD2 covers 11 bases. CDR3 length equals 15 residues. Germline loops: CDR1 SEHNR, CDR2 FQNEAQ (reference sequence). V shed 5 bases and J 3 bases; nucleotides not matched to a gene: 6.